This is a list of T cell receptor beta chains from one sample in a study of OX40 agonist ivuxolimab in advanced cancers. Assay used: immunoSEQ multiplex PCR; TCRdb lists only in-frame clones, some missing. The table has 70,000 to 100,000 clones, around 90% seen once. The sample was CD4+ or CD8+ T cells sorted from blood, taken in a trial of the OX40 agonist ivuxolimab. These TCRs come from an adult with an advanced solid tumor such as melanoma, head and neck, liver or kidney cancer. CDR3s include the opening cysteine and the closing phenylalanine or tryptophan. D genes are given only for firm matches.

j_gene: TRBJ1-1
d_gene: TRBD1
v_gene: TRBV7-9
CDR3aa: CASSPRDRTPNTEAFF

j_gene: TRBJ2-7
d_gene: -
v_gene: TRBV10-2
CDR3aa: CASSSWGATSEQYF

j_gene: TRBJ1-4
d_gene: -
v_gene: TRBV28
CDR3aa: CASTPSGNEKLFF

j_gene: TRBJ2-3
d_gene: -
v_gene: TRBV21-1
CDR3aa: CASSKVRLAGDTQYF

j_gene: TRBJ1-2
d_gene: -
v_gene: TRBV11-2
CDR3aa: CASSLDPGGSGYTF

j_gene: TRBJ1-5
d_gene: -
v_gene: TRBV30
CDR3aa: CAWRDTGDSNQPQHF

j_gene: TRBJ2-7
d_gene: TRBD1
v_gene: TRBV9
CDR3aa: CASSVASQGAQSEQYF

j_gene: TRBJ1-1
d_gene: -
v_gene: TRBV2
CDR3aa: CASTEGGVRTEAFF

j_gene: TRBJ1-2
d_gene: TRBD1
v_gene: TRBV18
CDR3aa: CASSPGQGDYGYTF

j_gene: TRBJ2-1
d_gene: TRBD2
v_gene: TRBV15
CDR3aa: CATRGAYNEQFF

j_gene: TRBJ1-1
d_gene: -
v_gene: TRBV18
CDR3aa: CASSPQGEDTEAFF

j_gene: TRBJ2-3
d_gene: -
v_gene: TRBV29-1
CDR3aa: CSVCLAQGFTDTQYF

j_gene: TRBJ1-4
d_gene: TRBD1
v_gene: TRBV5-1
CDR3aa: CASTGQGGEKLFF

j_gene: TRBJ2-1
d_gene: -
v_gene: TRBV7-8
CDR3aa: CASSLQRVGNEQFF

j_gene: TRBJ2-1
d_gene: -
v_gene: TRBV5-4
CDR3aa: CASSLTGNSYNEQFF

j_gene: TRBJ2-5
d_gene: -
v_gene: TRBV5-1
CDR3aa: CASSLKGTYEETQYF

j_gene: TRBJ2-5
d_gene: TRBD2
v_gene: TRBV27
CDR3aa: CASSLGLAEETQYF

j_gene: TRBJ2-5
d_gene: TRBD2
v_gene: TRBV6-1
CDR3aa: CASSELAGEGETQYF

j_gene: TRBJ2-1
d_gene: TRBD2
v_gene: TRBV27
CDR3aa: CASSIGTSIYNEQFF

j_gene: TRBJ2-7
d_gene: TRBD2
v_gene: TRBV28
CDR3aa: CASSPFRSSGRIPYEQYF

j_gene: TRBJ1-2
d_gene: -
v_gene: TRBV6-5
CDR3aa: CASSSGAQGGGYTF

j_gene: -
d_gene: -
v_gene: TRBV27
CDR3aa: CASSSTGREQYF

j_gene: TRBJ2-3
d_gene: -
v_gene: TRBV27
CDR3aa: CASSFVANSDTQYF

j_gene: TRBJ1-1
d_gene: -
v_gene: TRBV10-3
CDR3aa: CAISEVKGVVDTEAFF

j_gene: TRBJ2-7
d_gene: -
v_gene: TRBV28
CDR3aa: CASSLVPWGIRTYEQYF

j_gene: TRBJ1-5
d_gene: -
v_gene: TRBV4-1
CDR3aa: CASSLSEGHSNQPQHF

j_gene: TRBJ2-5
d_gene: TRBD2
v_gene: TRBV19
CDR3aa: CASTPYPTSGAPTETQYF

j_gene: TRBJ2-3
d_gene: TRBD2
v_gene: TRBV4-1
CDR3aa: CASSQEERESDTQYF

j_gene: TRBJ2-3
d_gene: TRBD1
v_gene: TRBV11-1
CDR3aa: CASSLGTGRLDTQYF

j_gene: TRBJ2-5
d_gene: TRBD2
v_gene: TRBV10-3
CDR3aa: CAISESGLAGLQETQYF

j_gene: TRBJ2-5
d_gene: -
v_gene: TRBV27
CDR3aa: CASSLTPGTKETQYF

j_gene: TRBJ1-3
d_gene: TRBD1
v_gene: TRBV5-1
CDR3aa: CASSLGGDRGRNTIYF

j_gene: TRBJ2-3
d_gene: -
v_gene: TRBV5-4
CDR3aa: CASSPRLHPDTQYF

j_gene: TRBJ1-1
d_gene: -
v_gene: TRBV2
CDR3aa: CASKGNTEAFF

j_gene: TRBJ2-3
d_gene: -
v_gene: TRBV27
CDR3aa: CASSLSRLRYQYF

j_gene: TRBJ2-1
d_gene: -
v_gene: TRBV6-1
CDR3aa: CASSLSYNEQFF

j_gene: TRBJ1-1
d_gene: -
v_gene: TRBV14
CDR3aa: CASSQLRGIMNTEAFF

j_gene: TRBJ2-5
d_gene: TRBD2
v_gene: TRBV5-4
CDR3aa: CASSASARESRQETQYF

j_gene: TRBJ1-3
d_gene: TRBD1
v_gene: TRBV27
CDR3aa: CASSSRDRPGNTIYF

j_gene: TRBJ1-1
d_gene: -
v_gene: TRBV29-1
CDR3aa: CSVEDTSRGSEAFF

j_gene: TRBJ1-4
d_gene: TRBD1
v_gene: TRBV27
CDR3aa: CASSRQGGFTEKLFF

j_gene: TRBJ1-2
d_gene: TRBD1
v_gene: TRBV18
CDR3aa: CASSPVDRVGYGYTF

j_gene: TRBJ2-6
d_gene: -
v_gene: TRBV7-3
CDR3aa: CASSLFLSGPGANVLTF

j_gene: TRBJ2-7
d_gene: TRBD2
v_gene: TRBV5-5
CDR3aa: CASSLVAGGVSYEQYF

j_gene: TRBJ1-1
d_gene: -
v_gene: TRBV4-1
CDR3aa: CASSPLQAVNTEAFF

j_gene: TRBJ2-7
d_gene: TRBD1
v_gene: TRBV19
CDR3aa: CASTKTGTAAYEQYF

j_gene: -
d_gene: TRBD2
v_gene: TRBV4-1
CDR3aa: CASGPGGGGRVGEQYF

j_gene: TRBJ2-7
d_gene: TRBD2
v_gene: TRBV19
CDR3aa: CATSEREGPYEQYF

j_gene: TRBJ1-1
d_gene: -
v_gene: TRBV6-6
CDR3aa: CASSYGAGQNTEAFF

j_gene: TRBJ1-4
d_gene: -
v_gene: TRBV6-6
CDR3aa: CASTGGSTATNEKLFF